These 25 T cell receptor beta chains share one sample of origin, sequenced in a study of Tregs in tolerant kidney transplant recipients. Clones were read by immunoSEQ multiplex PCR, and TCRdb kept only the in-frame ones, dropping some. The table shows under 85,000 clones, with approximately 91% occurring only once. Here the sequenced sample was CD4+ T cells from blood, taken before the transplant. The receptor set was obtained from a human donor who received a combined kidney and bone marrow transplant.

The gene calls are TRBV4-1 and TRBJ2-3, with 11 nucleotides matching TRBD1. Germline loops: CDR1 MGHRA, CDR2 YSYEKL. The CDR3 sequence is 15 residues long. Germline trimming cut 5 bases from V and 3 bases from J; bases unmatched to any gene: 4. For the CDR3, the DNA is TGCGCCAGCAGCTTGGGACAGGGGGAGACAGATACGCAGTATTTT. The encoded protein is CASSLGQGETDTQYF.

The chain joins TRBV7-2 to TRBJ2-3; 8 nucleotides line up with TRBD2. Germline CDR1 is SGHTA and CDR2 is FQGNSA. Trimming at V came to 5 bases and at J to 2 bases, leaving 12 bases not matched to a gene. The CDR3 covers 17 residues. CDR3 in amino acids: CASSHEGLAGPTDTQYF. For the CDR3, the DNA is TGTGCCAGCAGCCACGAGGGGTTAGCGGGACCCACAGATACGCAGTATTTT.

The CDR3: CASSQAERNTEAFF. CDR3 nucleotides: TGCGCCAGCAGCCAAGCCGAGAGGAACACTGAAGCTTTCTTT. The rearrangement joins TRBV4-3 to TRBJ1-1; D unclear. This CDR3 is 14 amino acids long. Trimming left V 1 base short and J 1 base short, with 7 bases between. The germline CDR1 and CDR2 sequences are LGHNA and YSLEER.

The V and J genes are TRBV2 and TRBJ2-4, with TRBD2 matching over 7 bases. The junction had 4 bases not matched to a gene; V was cut back by 1 base and J by 1 base. The germline V gene encodes CDR1 SNHLY and CDR2 FYNNEI. CDR3 length: 16 amino acids. The CDR3 loop is CASSEDTGGAKNIQYF. In nucleotides, the CDR3 is TGTGCCAGCAGTGAAGATACGGGGGGTGCCAAAAACATTCAGTACTTC. The full variable domain, completed using reference TRBV2 and TRBJ2-4, is EPEVTQTPSHQVTQMGQEVILRCVPISNHLYFYWYRQILGQKVEFLVSFYNNEISEKSEIFDDQFSVERPDGSNFTLKIRSTKLEDSAMYFCASSEDTGGAKNIQYFGAGTRLSVL.

CDR3 sequence: CAIHTSGQTYEQYF. CDR3 DNA: TGTGCCATCCACACCAGCGGGCAAACCTACGAGCAGTACTTC. The chain has TRBV28 and TRBJ2-7, with D tentatively TRBD2 (6 bases). This CDR3 is built from 14 residues. Germline CDR1 MDHEN, CDR2 SYDVKM. Trimming shortened V by 10 bases and J by 2 bases, and 18 bases separated the two germline ends.

The rearrangement links TRBV7-8 to TRBJ2-2; 7 bases are shared with TRBD2. CDR3 length equals 16 residues. The trim removed 3 bases at V and 0 bases at J, leaving 4 bases unmatched. Germline V gives CDR1 SGHVS, CDR2 FQNEAQ. CDR3 residues: CASSFRDYANTGELFF. Here the CDR3 DNA reads TGTGCCAGCAGCTTCCGGGACTACGCGAACACCGGGGAGCTGTTTTTT.

The V call is TRBV7-9, the J call TRBJ2-7; the match to TRBD1 covers 9 bases. The CDR3 is made up of 15 amino acids. J lost 4 bases, V lost 6 bases, and 10 bases had no gene match. CDR1 is SEHNR and CDR2 is FQNEAQ in the germline V gene (reference sequence). The CDR3 DNA reads as TGTGCCAGCAGTTCCTTAGACAGGGGGTGGTACGAGCAGTACTTC. Translation gives CASSSLDRGWYEQYF. Combining the CDR3 with reference TRBV7-9 and TRBJ2-7 gives the whole variable domain DTGVSQNPRHKITKRGQNVTFRCDPISEHNRLYWYRQTLGQGPEFLTYFQNEAQLEKSRLLSDRFSAERPKGSFSTLEIQRTEQGDSAMYLCASSSLDRGWYEQYFGPGTRLTVT.

This chain connects TRBV5-1 to TRBJ1-5, with D possibly being TRBD1 (6 bases). Trimming stripped 7 bases from V and 0 bases from J, with 14 bases between. Looked up from germline, CDR1 is SGHRS and CDR2 is YFSETQ. CDR3 length: 15 residues. CDR3 nucleotides: TGCGCCAGCCCGGACCAGGGGAATAGCAATCAGCCCCAGCATTTT. It codes for CASPDQGNSNQPQHF.

This chain connects TRBV4-2 to TRBJ1-5, with TRBD1 as a possible D gene (5 bases). CDR3 length equals 14 residues. Germline V gene data show CDR1 as LGHNA and CDR2 as YNFKEQ. Trimming left V 1 base short and J 5 bases short, with 9 bases between. The CDR3 is CASSQVGGDQPQHF. The CDR3 DNA reads TGTGCCAGCAGCCAAGTAGGAGGGGATCAGCCCCAGCATTTT.

The chain combines TRBV5-4 with TRBJ1-4; a weak D match, TRBD1 (5 bases). The CDR3 sequence is 15 residues long. V gave up 3 bases and J gave up 2 bases, with 11 bases separating them. From germline, CDR1 is SGHNT and CDR2 YYREEE (reference sequence). The CDR3 sequence: CASSWGGGTNEKLFF. The CDR3 nucleotides are TGTGCCAGCAGCTGGGGGGGTGGCACTAATGAAAAACTGTTTTTT.

CDR3: CAISESRGTSGGHEQYF. The CDR3 DNA follows: TGTGCCATCAGTGAGTCTCGGGGGACTAGCGGAGGTCACGAGCAGTACTTC. V gene TRBV10-3 combines with J gene TRBJ2-7; 11 bases fit TRBD2. This CDR3 comprises 17 residues. CDR1 ENHRY and CDR2 SYGVKD come from the germline V gene. V dropped 0 bases and J dropped 5; count of bases not matched to a gene: 9.

This clone has more than one count but fewer than ten. The chain is built from TRBV19 and TRBJ2-1; TRBD2 aligns across 9 bases. Unmatched junction bases numbered 5, after V lost 7 bases and J lost 7 bases. In germline, CDR1 is LNHDA, CDR2 SQIVND (reference sequence). The CDR3 has 13 amino acids. The CDR3 DNA follows: TGTGCCAGTACTAGCGGGAATCAGAATGAGCAGTTCTTC. Translated: CASTSGNQNEQFF.

This clone has only one observation. The V and J genes are TRBV19 and TRBJ2-2; 7 nucleotides align to TRBD2. The CDR3 runs to 17 residues. The germline V gene encodes CDR1 LNHDA and CDR2 SQIVND (reference sequence). J lost 4 bases, V lost 6 bases, and 14 bases had no gene match. CDR3 protein: CASRPLGRGSLTGELFF. The CDR3 coding sequence is TGTGCCAGTAGACCCCTGGGGAGGGGCTCACTCACCGGGGAGCTGTTTTTT.

The V call is TRBV28, the J call TRBJ1-3; D gene unclear. This CDR3 spans 14 amino acids. Germline V gene lookup returns CDR1 MDHEN and CDR2 SYDVKM. Trimming removed 3 bases at V and 2 bases at J, with 8 bases between. CDR3 bases: TGTGCCAGCAGTTTTGAGGAGGCTGGAAACACCATATATTTT. Translated, it gives CASSFEEAGNTIYF.

This sequence joins TRBV29-1 and TRBJ1-2; D perhaps matches TRBD1 (5 bases). Germline CDR1 SQVTM, CDR2 ANQGSEA. Trimming pared 5 bases from V and 1 base from J, leaving 14 bases between. The CDR3 is made up of 14 amino acids. The CDR3 DNA is TGCAGCGTTAATACCAGGGTTTATAACTATGGCTACACCTTC. The encoded protein is CSVNTRVYNYGYTF.

The chain combines TRBV11-3 with TRBJ2-5; D is unresolved. V was cut by 1 base and J by 2 bases, with 11 bases left in between. The length of the CDR3 is 15 residues. Germline lookup yields CDR1 SGHNT and CDR2 YENEEA. CDR3 sequence: CASSLGGTKQETQYF. Written as DNA, the CDR3 is TGTGCCAGCAGCTTAGGCGGAACAAAACAAGAGACCCAGTACTTC.

This chain joins TRBV29-1 and TRBJ2-6; D unclear. The length of the CDR3 is 11 residues. V dropped 4 bases and J dropped 6 bases, with 4 bases sitting between them. Per the germline V gene, CDR1 is SQVTM and CDR2 is ANQGSEA. The CDR3 loop reads CSVAQANVLTF. In DNA, the CDR3 is TGCAGCGTTGCACAGGCCAACGTCCTGACTTTC.

This chain uses TRBV20-1 with TRBJ2-1; D remains unclear. CDR1 and CDR2 from the germline V gene are DFQATT and SNEGSKA (reference sequence). This CDR3 has 11 residues. Deletions cut 1 base from V and 7 bases from J, with 5 bases between. CDR3 sequence (DNA): TGCAGTGCTAGAGTGCGGAATGAGCAGTTCTTC. Its protein product is CSARVRNEQFF.

V usage is TRBV4-1 and J usage is TRBJ2-5; D is perhaps TRBD1 (5 bases). There are 16 residues in the CDR3. V lost 0 bases to trimming and J lost 2 bases, with 13 bases between them. Germline V gives CDR1 MGHRA, CDR2 YSYEKL. CDR3 DNA sequence: TGCGCCAGCAGCCAAGAGGCAGGGTTGGGGCAAGAGACCCAGTACTTC. This gives the protein CASSQEAGLGQETQYF.

This clone was seen once. The rearrangement uses TRBV27 and TRBJ2-3; no reliable D call. Germline-derived CDR1 and CDR2 are MNHEY and SMNVEV (reference sequence). CDR3 length: 16 residues. V dropped 2 bases and J dropped 0 bases, with 12 bases sitting between them. The CDR3 sequence is CASSLGLAASTDTQYF. The CDR3 DNA sequence: TGTGCCAGCAGTTTAGGGTTAGCTGCTAGCACAGATACGCAGTATTTT.

This chain links TRBV11-1 with TRBJ2-3; D ambiguous. From germline, CDR1 is SGHAT and CDR2 FQDESV (reference sequence). This CDR3 region has 14 residues. Trimming removed 4 bases at V and 1 base at J, with 9 bases between. The CDR3 spells CASSSFFGTDTQYF. The CDR3 DNA follows: TGTGCCAGCAGCTCGTTTTTCGGCACAGATACGCAGTATTTT.

This clone was observed once. V usage is TRBV6-5 and J usage is TRBJ2-3; D gene unclear. V was trimmed by 6 bases and J by 2 bases, leaving 12 bases between them. This CDR3 has 14 amino acids. Germline loops: CDR1 MNHEY, CDR2 SVGAGI. In nucleotides, the CDR3 is TGTGCCAGCAGGCAACCGGGTAACACAGATACGCAGTATTTT. Its translation: CASRQPGNTDTQYF.

The chain uses TRBV4-1 and TRBJ2-4, with 9 bases identical to TRBD1. The CDR3 contains 16 residues. The germline CDR1 and CDR2 sequences are MGHRA and YSYEKL. V was pared by 4 bases and J by 1 base, with 5 bases of the junction left unmatched. The DNA of the CDR3 is TGCGCCAGCAGCCCAGGGACAGGGTCTGCCAAAAACATTCAGTACTTC. Encoded protein: CASSPGTGSAKNIQYF.

The count of this clone is one. The CDR3 is CASSRGLAAYNEQFF. CDR3 nucleotides: TGTGCCAGCAGCAGGGGACTAGCGGCTTACAATGAGCAGTTCTTC. The chain carries TRBV9 and TRBJ2-1; 11 bases match TRBD2. The CDR3 runs 15 residues. With 4 bases clipped from V and 4 bases from J, the junction kept 4 bases outside the gene matches. The germline V gene has CDR1 SGDLS and CDR2 YYNGEE.

CDR3 loop: CASSLESAGELFF. The CDR3 bases are TGTGCCAGCAGCTTAGAGAGCGCCGGGGAGCTGTTTTTT. The chain has TRBV11-3 and TRBJ2-2; unclear D gene. The CDR3 contains 13 residues. The germline CDR1 and CDR2 sequences are SGHNT and YENEEA. V was trimmed by 0 bases and J by 6 bases, leaving 5 bases between them.